The sequence of this T cell receptor (beta chain) was determined in a study of T-cell memory formation after mild COVID-19. Germline values: CDR1 MRHNA, CDR2 SNTAGT. This CDR3 comprises 15 residues. Trimming took 3 bases from V and 6 from J; bases not matched to a gene: 8. General study points: Mainly CM and EM harbored the contracting CD4+ clones; mainly EMRA harbored the CD8+ ones.

TCRdb re-analysed the 5' RACE reads in MiXCR, keeping a single row per CDR3 protein. The sample holds roughly 280,000 distinct CDR3 sequences, 8% to 10% seen once. This clonotype was counted a few times. Its antigen is not known. The sequenced sample was PBMCs or a T cell subset sorted from them (not recorded which). The chain couples TRBV6-4 to TRBJ2-3; TRBD2 matches at 8 bases. The clonotype comes from a young man who had mild COVID-19 (a few samples of this study predate the infection). Cell type and time point are not known. CDR3 nucleotides: TGTGCCAGCAGTGATTCTAATGCGGGGGGCGATACGCAGTATTTT. Translated: CASSDSNAGGDTQYF.